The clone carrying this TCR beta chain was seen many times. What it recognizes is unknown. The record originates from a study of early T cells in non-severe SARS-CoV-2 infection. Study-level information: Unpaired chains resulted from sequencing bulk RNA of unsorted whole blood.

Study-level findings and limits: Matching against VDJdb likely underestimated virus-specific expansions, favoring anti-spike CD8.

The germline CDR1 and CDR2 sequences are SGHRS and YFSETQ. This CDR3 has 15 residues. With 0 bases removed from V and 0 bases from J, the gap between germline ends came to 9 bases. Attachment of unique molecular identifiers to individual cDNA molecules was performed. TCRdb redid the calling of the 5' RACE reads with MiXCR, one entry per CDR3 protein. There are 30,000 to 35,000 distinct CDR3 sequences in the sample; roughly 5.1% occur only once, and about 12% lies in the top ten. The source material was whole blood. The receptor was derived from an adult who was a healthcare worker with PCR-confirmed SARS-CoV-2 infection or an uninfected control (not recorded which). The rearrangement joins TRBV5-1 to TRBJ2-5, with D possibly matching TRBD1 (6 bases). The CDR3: CASSLAGQNQETQYF. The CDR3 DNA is TGCGCCAGCAGCTTGGCCGGACAGAACCAAGAGACCCAGTACTTC.